Shown below are 2 T cell receptor beta chains from a single sample sequenced in a study of CD8 T cell repertoires and HIV-1 epitope variants (dated by TCRdb to about 2020). The method was the immunoSEQ multiplex PCR assay. TCRdb stores this immuneACCESS table with in-frame sequences only. Part of the clones is absent; in the studies checked, under half of the shortfall reflects unresolved V genes, and no reason is known for the rest. The table for this sample lists roughly 4,100 clones; about 63% of them were counted only once. The top ten constitute roughly 45% of the sample. Their antigen targets remain unknown. Sequencing was done on a sample of cultured CD8+ T cells derived from PBMCs. The receptors come from a male donor with HIV.

In its sample, this clone was seen a few times. The CDR3 DNA is TGCGCCAGCAGCCAAGACCGGCCCAGTAGGGCGGATACGCAGTATTTT. Its translation: CASSQDRPSRADTQYF. The chain combines TRBV4-3 with TRBJ2-3; D is undetermined. Germline assignment: CDR1 LGHNA and CDR2 YSLEER. The CDR3 has 16 residues. The V end lost 0 bases, the J end lost 6 bases, and 16 bases lay between the germline ends.

The DNA of the CDR3 is TGTGCCAGCAGCCCGGGACAGGCAAACACAGATACGCAGTATTTT. Protein sequence: CASSPGQANTDTQYF. The chain uses TRBV7-2 and TRBJ2-3; 8 bases are a match to TRBD1. Germline loops: CDR1 SGHTA, CDR2 FQGNSA. Trimming at V came to 5 bases and at J to 2 bases, leaving 6 bases not matched to a gene. The CDR3 covers 15 residues.